The 10 T cell receptor beta chains given below trace back to one sample, sequenced in a study of beta chain features in type 1 diabetes. Reverse transcribing all isolated RNA meant expressed TCRB transcripts were sequenced. Repertoires were generated with immunoSEQ multiplex PCR, while TCRdb's copy carries only in-frame clones and drops some. The sample lists approximately 140,000 clones, less than 9% occurring once. Sequencing was performed on central memory CD4+ T cells from blood. Receptors originate from a woman aged 25 to 45 in good health.

This chain connects TRBV2 to TRBJ1-2, with D tentatively TRBD1 (5 bases). The CDR3 is made up of 13 amino acids. Looked up from germline, CDR1 is SNHLY and CDR2 is FYNNEI. V was pared by 4 bases and J by 6 bases, with 12 bases between. Here the CDR3 reads CASSVEGRDGYTF. DNA for the CDR3: TGTGCCAGCAGTGTAGAGGGGAGGGATGGCTACACCTTC.

V usage is TRBV18 and J usage is TRBJ1-2, with 7 bases lining up with TRBD1. This CDR3 has 13 amino acids. Trimming removed 6 bases from V and 2 bases from J; junction bases left unmatched: 3. Germline V gene lookup returns CDR1 KGHSH and CDR2 LQKENI. The CDR3 DNA sequence: TGTGCCAGCTCGCCGGGACAGAACTATGGCTACACCTTC. Its translation is CASSPGQNYGYTF.

The chain has TRBV10-3 and TRBJ2-7, with 8 bases identical to TRBD1. The CDR3 spans 15 residues. The V segment lost 0 bases and the J segment 2 bases; nucleotides outside the gene matches: 3. CDR1 and CDR2 from the germline V gene are ENHRY and SYGVKD. CDR3 region: CAISESDRGAYEQYF. CDR3 DNA: TGTGCCATCAGTGAGTCCGACAGGGGAGCCTACGAGCAGTACTTC.

The chain employs TRBV2 and TRBJ2-1; TRBD1 might be the D (5 bases). Germline V gives CDR1 SNHLY, CDR2 FYNNEI. The CDR3 has 12 residues. V gave up 9 bases and J gave up 5 bases, with 11 bases separating them. The CDR3 DNA sequence: TGTGCCAGTCATCAGGGTCACAATGAGCAGTTCTTC. It codes for CASHQGHNEQFF.

This clone was detected only a few times. The chain joins TRBV7-9 to TRBJ2-5, with TRBD2 matching over 13 bases. The CDR3 is 16 residues long. Germline V gene data show CDR1 as SEHNR and CDR2 as FQNEAQ (reference sequence). Losses at the gene ends were 4 bases for V and 4 bases for J; bases not matched to a gene: 6. The CDR3 protein is CASSSRTSGSGETQYF. The CDR3 nucleotides are TGTGCCAGCAGCTCCAGGACTAGCGGGAGTGGAGAGACCCAGTACTTC.

The chain combines TRBV28 with TRBJ2-3; TRBD1 is a possible D gene (6 bases). V lost 5 bases, J lost 4 bases, and 16 bases lay in between. Germline V gene lookup returns CDR1 MDHEN and CDR2 SYDVKM. CDR3 length: 15 amino acids. Here the CDR3 DNA reads TGTGCCAGCAGTCCTTGGTCCCAGGGGTCAGATACGCAGTATTTT. Its translation is CASSPWSQGSDTQYF.

The chain links TRBV5-1 to TRBJ2-5, with 9 bases fitting TRBD2. There are 17 residues in the CDR3. The V segment lost 4 bases and the J segment 2 bases; nucleotides outside the gene matches: 12. CDR1 SGHRS and CDR2 YFSETQ come from the germline V gene. The DNA for the CDR3 is TGCGCCAGCAGCCGCCTTAGCGGGAGAAGTGGACAAGAGACCCAGTACTTC. Its protein product is CASSRLSGRSGQETQYF. The full variable domain, with the rest looked up from reference TRBV5-1 and TRBJ2-5, is KAGVTQTPRYLIKTRGQQVTLSCSPISGHRSVSWYQQTPGQGLQFLFEYFSETQRNKGNFPGRFSGRQFSNSRSEMNVSTLELGDSALYLCASSRLSGRSGQETQYFGPGTRLLVL.

This clone was recorded a few times. The rearrangement links TRBV6-6 to TRBJ2-1; perhaps TRBD2 as D (6 bases). The V gene's germline CDR1 is MNHNY and CDR2 SVGAGI (reference sequence). The length of the CDR3 is 13 residues. V was pared by 5 bases and J by 8 bases, with 13 bases between. The DNA of the CDR3 is TGTGCCAGCAGTCCTGTTCGCGGGGATGAGCAGTTCTTC. Translated, it gives CASSPVRGDEQFF.

This clone was seen a few times. The rearrangement links TRBV19 to TRBJ1-3; D remains unclear. The V and J ends lost 6 bases and 0 bases respectively, with 12 bases between them. Germline V CDR1 and CDR2: LNHDA, SQIVND (reference sequence). This CDR3 has 15 residues. The CDR3 loop is CASSRQAISGNTIYF. The CDR3 nucleotides are TGTGCCAGTAGCAGACAAGCCATCTCTGGAAACACCATATATTTT.

The table lists this clone with a few counts. The chain carries TRBV19 and TRBJ2-5, with 9 bases aligning to TRBD2. The J segment lost 3 bases and the V segment lost 4 bases, leaving 3 bases of the junction unmatched. Germline V CDR1 and CDR2: LNHDA, SQIVND (reference sequence). This CDR3 is built from 14 residues. CDR3 nucleotide sequence: TGTGCCAGTAGTAGGACTAGCGCGAAAGAGACCCAGTACTTC. This gives the protein CASSRTSAKETQYF. Filled out from reference TRBV19 and TRBJ2-5, the complete variable domain reads DGGITQSPKYLFRKEGQNVTLSCEQNLNHDAMYWYRQDPGQGLRLIYYSQIVNDFQKGDIAEGYSVSREKKESFPLTVTSAQKNPTAFYLCASSRTSAKETQYFGPGTRLLVL.